These 22 T cell receptor beta chains were all obtained from the same sample, sequenced in a study of cytomegalovirus exposure and HLA in healthy donors. PCR employed 60 Vbeta and 13 Jbeta primers. The method was immunoSEQ multiplex PCR; TCRdb's version includes in-frame clones alone and lacks a portion of them. Here the sample spans approximately 160,000 clones, over 70% being singletons. The material sequenced was PBMCs. These receptors were taken from a woman aged 45-65 years in good health and CMV-seropositive.

In the case of this clone: The junction differs from germline at one of its ends, possibly a read error. V and J are TRBV6-5 and TRBJ2-3; 9 bases map to TRBD2. This CDR3 spans 13 amino acids. Per the germline V gene, CDR1 is MNHEY and CDR2 is SVGAGI. The CDR3 loop is CTSSRLAADTQYF. Here the CDR3 DNA reads TGTACCAGCAGCCGACTAGCGGCAGATACGCAGTATTTT.

V gene TRBV6-6 combines with J gene TRBJ1-2; possibly TRBD1 for D (6 bases). Germline V gene data show CDR1 as MNHNY and CDR2 as SVGAGI (reference sequence). V dropped 6 bases and J dropped 5 bases, with 13 bases sitting between them. The CDR3 runs 13 residues. The CDR3, as DNA: TGTGCCAGCAGCCCCGACAGGAGTTATGGCTACACCTTC. It yields the protein CASSPDRSYGYTF.

The CDR3 reads CASSQSTGTGAFYEQYF. CDR3 DNA sequence: TGTGCCAGCAGCCAATCTACCGGGACAGGGGCTTTCTACGAGCAGTACTTC. V usage is TRBV4-2 and J usage is TRBJ2-7, with 10 bases aligning to TRBD1. J lost 3 bases, V lost 2 bases, and 10 bases had no gene match. Germline V gives CDR1 LGHNA, CDR2 YNFKEQ. CDR3 length equals 17 residues.

The chain recombines TRBV5-1 with TRBJ1-4; D might be TRBD1 (6 bases). The CDR3 loop spans 17 amino acids. CDR1 SGHRS and CDR2 YFSETQ come from the germline V gene. V was cut by 0 bases and J by 5 bases, with 17 bases left in between. CDR3 coding DNA: TGCGCCAGCAGCTTGGTCCAGGGGATGACAGGAAATGAAAAACTGTTTTTT. Translating it yields CASSLVQGMTGNEKLFF.

The V and J genes are TRBV5-1 and TRBJ1-1, with D unresolved. The length of the CDR3 is 13 residues. V was shortened by 2 bases and J by 4 bases, with 9 bases between the two germline ends. Germline loops: CDR1 SGHRS, CDR2 YFSETQ. CDR3 coding DNA: TGCGCCAGCAGCTTAGCGGGCCGCACTGAAGCTTTCTTT. As protein: CASSLAGRTEAFF.

This clone was counted a few times. The same CDR3 is also encoded by other DNA sequences in this sample. The chain uses TRBV5-6 and TRBJ1-4; 11 bases match TRBD1. Germline V gene lookup returns CDR1 SGHDT and CDR2 YYEEEE. V shed 4 bases and J 6 bases; nucleotides not matched to a gene: 2. The CDR3 extends over 14 amino acids. CDR3 sequence reads: CASSPDRGHEKLFF. The CDR3 DNA sequence: TGTGCCAGCAGCCCGGACAGGGGGCATGAAAAACTGTTTTTT.

The V and J genes are TRBV15 and TRBJ2-1; 9 bases are shared with TRBD1. The CDR3 runs 17 residues. Germline loops: CDR1 LNHNV, CDR2 YYDKDF (reference sequence). V shed 3 bases, J shed 6 bases, and the junction held 12 bases outside the gene matches. The CDR3 DNA reads TGTGCCACCAGCAGGGGCGGGGACAGGGATAGGCGCAATGAGCAGTTCTTC. Translation: CATSRGGDRDRRNEQFF. Using reference TRBV15 and TRBJ2-1 for the parts outside the CDR3, the full variable domain is DAMVIQNPRYQVTQFGKPVTLSCSQTLNHNVMYWYQQKSSQAPKLLFHYYDKDFNNEADTPDNFQSRRPNTSFCFLDIRSPGLGDTAMYLCATSRGGDRDRRNEQFFGPGTRLTVL.

V gene TRBV5-4 combines with J gene TRBJ1-2; a weak D match, TRBD1 (6 bases). V dropped 5 bases and J dropped 4 bases, with 12 bases sitting between them. Germline V lookup: CDR1 SGHNT, CDR2 YYREEE (reference sequence). The CDR3 spans 13 residues. This CDR3 reads CASSLQGIYGYTF. The DNA of the CDR3 is TGTGCCAGCAGTTTACAGGGTATCTATGGCTACACCTTC.

This clone was detected a few times. The CDR3: CASSMRRGLGTEAFF. The CDR3 region has the DNA TGTGCCAGCAGTATGCGGCGGGGCTTGGGTACTGAAGCTTTCTTT. The chain links TRBV2 to TRBJ1-1; TRBD1 might be the D (5 bases). V lost 5 bases and J 5 bases, leaving 18 bases between the germline ends. The CDR3 is 15 amino acids. Germline CDR1 SNHLY, CDR2 FYNNEI.

This clone was detected only a few times. CDR3 DNA sequence: TGTGCCAGCAGGCGGGGGGCTGAAGCTTTCTTT. Encoded protein: CASRRGAEAFF. The chain uses TRBV6-1 and TRBJ1-1; possibly TRBD1 for D (5 bases). The V gene lost 6 bases and the J gene lost 6 bases, with 8 bases spanning the gap. Germline CDR1 and CDR2: MNHNS and SASEGT. CDR3 size: 11 residues.

This clone appeared a few times. J is TRBJ2-4 and V is TRBV11-2, with TRBD2 identical over 15 bases. Per the germline V gene, CDR1 is SGHAT and CDR2 is FQNNGV. This CDR3 region has 19 residues. The J segment lost 0 bases and the V segment lost 3 bases, leaving 6 bases of the junction unmatched. The CDR3 region has the DNA TGTGCCAGCAGCTTTTGGACTAGCGGGGGGGATCTAGCCAAAAACATTCAGTACTTC. As protein: CASSFWTSGGDLAKNIQYF.

This clone has more than one count but fewer than ten. The CDR3 sequence: CASSDPGSGDEQFF. The CDR3 DNA follows: TGTGCCAGCAGTGACCCCGGGAGCGGCGATGAGCAGTTCTTC. The V and J genes are TRBV6-1 and TRBJ2-1, with a tentative D call TRBD2 (6 bases). The CDR3 length is 14 residues. V lost 3 bases, J lost 8 bases, and 14 bases lay in between. CDR1 and CDR2 from the germline V gene are MNHNS and SASEGT.

This chain's CDR3 is CASRVTDTQYF. DNA of the CDR3: TGTGCCAGCCGGGTCACAGATACGCAGTATTTT. This sequence joins TRBV2 and TRBJ2-3, with D hard to call. The CDR3 runs 11 residues. Per the germline V gene, CDR1 is SNHLY and CDR2 is FYNNEI. The V end lost 8 bases, the J end lost 2 bases, and 5 bases lay between the germline ends.

Only a few counts were recorded for this clone. V is TRBV4-1 and J is TRBJ2-5, with 8 bases that match TRBD2. There are 15 residues in the CDR3. Germline V gene lookup returns CDR1 MGHRA and CDR2 YSYEKL. After removal of 4 bases from V and 4 bases from J, the junction contained 8 bases not matched to a gene. The CDR3 region is CASSPPSAGGETQYF. In DNA, the CDR3 is TGCGCCAGCAGCCCCCCCTCGGCGGGGGGAGAGACCCAGTACTTC.

The chain recombines TRBV27 with TRBJ1-4; maybe TRBD1 (5 bases). The CDR3 has 13 residues. Trimming removed 2 bases from V and 8 bases from J, with 9 bases in between. Germline-derived CDR1 and CDR2 are MNHEY and SMNVEV (reference sequence). The CDR3 DNA reads TGTGCCAGCAGTTTACGGGGGAACGAAAAACTGTTTTTT. Its protein is CASSLRGNEKLFF. Filled out from reference TRBV27 and TRBJ1-4, the complete variable domain reads EAQVTQNPRYLITVTGKKLTVTCSQNMNHEYMSWYRQDPGLGLRQIYYSMNVEVTDKGDVPEGYKVSRKEKRNFPLILESPSPNQTSLYFCASSLRGNEKLFFGSGTQLSVL.

The V call is TRBV7-8, the J call TRBJ2-3; a weak D match, TRBD2 (6 bases). V gave up 0 bases and J gave up 3 bases, with 10 bases separating them. This CDR3 is 15 amino acids long. Germline V CDR1 and CDR2: SGHVS, FQNEAQ. For the CDR3, the DNA is TGTGCCAGCAGCTTAGCGGGGGGATCGACAGATACGCAGTATTTT. Its protein is CASSLAGGSTDTQYF.

This rearrangement joins TRBV5-1 to TRBJ1-3, with 8 nucleotides matching TRBD1. The CDR3 contains 16 residues. Germline V lookup: CDR1 SGHRS, CDR2 YFSETQ. J gave up 3 bases and V 4 bases, and 9 bases lay outside the gene matches. CDR3 bases: TGCGCCAGCAGCCTTCAGGGGGCAGGTTTTGGAAACACCATATATTTT. Protein: CASSLQGAGFGNTIYF.

This sequence joins TRBV4-1 and TRBJ1-5; TRBD1 matches 11 bases. This CDR3 is 19 amino acids long. Losses at the gene ends were 2 bases for V and 3 bases for J; bases not matched to a gene: 12. Germline values: CDR1 MGHRA, CDR2 YSYEKL. The CDR3 nucleotides are TGCGCCAGCAGCCAACTCGGACAGGGGGCAGGAGGCGACAATCAGCCCCAGCATTTT. Translation gives CASSQLGQGAGGDNQPQHF.

The chain joins TRBV18 to TRBJ2-1; 11 nucleotides match TRBD2. V shed 5 bases and J 2 bases; nucleotides not matched to a gene: 5. The CDR3 covers 16 residues. In germline, CDR1 is KGHSH, CDR2 LQKENI. The CDR3 loop reads CASSTGTSGAYNEQFF. In nucleotides, the CDR3 is TGTGCCAGCTCAACTGGGACTAGCGGTGCCTACAATGAGCAGTTCTTC.

The chain is built from TRBV6-1 and TRBJ2-4; D is perhaps TRBD1 (6 bases). Germline V gene lookup returns CDR1 MNHNS and CDR2 SASEGT. The CDR3 totals 17 residues. The ends were cut back, 2 bases at V and 0 bases at J, with 14 bases in the middle. The CDR3 DNA is TGTGCCAGCAGTGAAAGGGACACCGGGGTAGCCAAAAACATTCAGTACTTC. Amino acid sequence: CASSERDTGVAKNIQYF.

The chain is built from TRBV5-1 and TRBJ2-5; 10 positions agree with TRBD2. J was trimmed by 2 bases and V by 1 base; bases with no gene match: 2. The germline V gene has CDR1 SGHRS and CDR2 YFSETQ. The CDR3 has 15 residues. CDR3: CASSLLAGVQETQYF. The CDR3, as DNA: TGCGCCAGCAGCTTGCTAGCGGGGGTTCAAGAGACCCAGTACTTC.

The rearrangement links TRBV19 to TRBJ2-5, with D perhaps TRBD1 (6 bases). Trimming cost V 6 bases and J 2 bases, with 13 bases left between them. The germline V gene has CDR1 LNHDA and CDR2 SQIVND (reference sequence). The CDR3 loop spans 14 amino acids. CDR3 nucleotide sequence: TGTGCCAGTAGACCGGACAGTAAGCAAGAGACCCAGTACTTC. Residues: CASRPDSKQETQYF.